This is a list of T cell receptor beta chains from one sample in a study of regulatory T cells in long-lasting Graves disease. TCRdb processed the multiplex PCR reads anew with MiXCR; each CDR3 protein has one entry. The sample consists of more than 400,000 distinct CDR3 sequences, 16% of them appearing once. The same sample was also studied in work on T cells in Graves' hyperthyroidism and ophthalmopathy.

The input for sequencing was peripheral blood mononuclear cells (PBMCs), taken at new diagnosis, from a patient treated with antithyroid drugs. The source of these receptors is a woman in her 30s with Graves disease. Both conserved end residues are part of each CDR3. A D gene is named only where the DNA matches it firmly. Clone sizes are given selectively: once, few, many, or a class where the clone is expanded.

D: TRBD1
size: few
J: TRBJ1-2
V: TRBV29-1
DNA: TGCAGCGTTGTTGACAGGGGGTTCTATGGCTACACCTTC
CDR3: CSVVDRGFYGYTF

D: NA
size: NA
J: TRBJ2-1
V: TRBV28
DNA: TGTGCCAGCAGTTTCCCAGTCAGTGAGCAGTTCTTC
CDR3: CASSFPVSEQFF

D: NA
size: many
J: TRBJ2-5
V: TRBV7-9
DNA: TGTGCCAGCAGCTTAGGTTCTGGAGCCCGGGAGACCCAGTACTTC
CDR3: CASSLGSGARETQYF

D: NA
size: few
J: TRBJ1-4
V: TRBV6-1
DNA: TGTGCCAGCAGACAGTCGGGTGTAATCGAAAAACTGTTTTTT
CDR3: CASRQSGVIEKLFF

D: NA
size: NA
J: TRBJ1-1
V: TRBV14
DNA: TGTGCCACCAAAGTACCAGGCCGACCGAACACTGAAGCTTTCTTT
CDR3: CATKVPGRPNTEAFF

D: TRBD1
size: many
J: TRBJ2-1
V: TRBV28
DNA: TGTGCCAGCAGTCCAGCAACAGGGGGCTCCTACAATGAGCAGTTCTTC
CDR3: CASSPATGGSYNEQFF

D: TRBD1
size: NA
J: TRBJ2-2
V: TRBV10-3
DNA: TGTGCCATCAGTGCCGGGACAGGTCGAGCCGGGGAGCTGTTTTTT
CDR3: CAISAGTGRAGELFF

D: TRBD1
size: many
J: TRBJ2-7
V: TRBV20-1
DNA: TGCAGTGCCCGGACAGGGGATTTACCCTACGAGCAGTACTTC
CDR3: CSARTGDLPYEQYF

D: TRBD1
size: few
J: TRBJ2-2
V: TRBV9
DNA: TGTGCCAGCAGCGACGACAGGGGAGAGGGAGGGGAGCTGTTTTTT
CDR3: CASSDDRGEGGELFF

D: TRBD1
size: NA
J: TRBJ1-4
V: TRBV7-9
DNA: TGTGCCAGCAGCTTAATCTTTGTCCTAAAGGACAGGGAAACTGAAAAACTGTTTTTT
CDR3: CASSLIFVLKDRETEKLFF

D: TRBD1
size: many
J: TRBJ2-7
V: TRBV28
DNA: TGTGCCAGCAACGAGGGGGACAGAGGGTCCAACGAGCAGTACTTC
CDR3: CASNEGDRGSNEQYF

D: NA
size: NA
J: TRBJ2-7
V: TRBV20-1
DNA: TGCAGTGCTGAGCGTATGGCTTACGAGCAGTACTTC
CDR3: CSAERMAYEQYF

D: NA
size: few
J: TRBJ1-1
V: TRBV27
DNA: TGTGCCAGCAGTTTAAGGGGCAGGCGGGACGCTTTCTTT
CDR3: CASSLRGRRDAFF

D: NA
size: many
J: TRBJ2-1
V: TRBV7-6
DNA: TGTGCCAGCAGCTTAGGGTCCCGGTACAATGAGCAGTTCTTC
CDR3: CASSLGSRYNEQFF

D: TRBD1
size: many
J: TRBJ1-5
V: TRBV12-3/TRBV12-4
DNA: TGTGCCAGCAGTTCCGTGGGACAGGGGGCATTCAATCAGCCCCAGCATTTT
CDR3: CASSSVGQGAFNQPQHF

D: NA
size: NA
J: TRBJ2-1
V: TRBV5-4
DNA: TGTGCCAGCAGCTACCGACCCAATGAGCAGTTCTTC
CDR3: CASSYRPNEQFF

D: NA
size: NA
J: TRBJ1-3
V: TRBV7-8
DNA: TGTGCCAGCAGCTTTGTACAGCCAAACACCATATATTTT
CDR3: CASSFVQPNTIYF

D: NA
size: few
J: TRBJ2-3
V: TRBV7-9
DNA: TGTGCCAGCAGCTTACTTAGTTTGGCAGGAAAGGGTACAGATACGCAGTATTTT
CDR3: CASSLLSLAGKGTDTQYF

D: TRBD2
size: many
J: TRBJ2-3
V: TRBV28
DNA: TGTGCCAGCAGTTTATTAGTAGCGGGGGACACAGATACGCAGTATTTT
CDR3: CASSLLVAGDTDTQYF

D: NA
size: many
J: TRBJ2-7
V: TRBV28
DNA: TGTGCCAGCAGTAAAAATTCAGGGCTGAGTTTCTACGAGCAGTACTTC
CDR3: CASSKNSGLSFYEQYF

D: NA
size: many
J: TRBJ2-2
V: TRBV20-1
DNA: TGCAGTGCTAGTAGATTCGGGAGTTCGACCGGGGAGCTGTTTTTT
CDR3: CSASRFGSSTGELFF

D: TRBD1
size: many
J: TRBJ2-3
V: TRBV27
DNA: TGTGCCAGCAGCCGGGACAGGGTCGGGGGTACAGATACGCAGTATTTT
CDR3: CASSRDRVGGTDTQYF

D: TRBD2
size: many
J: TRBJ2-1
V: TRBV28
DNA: TGTGCCATTGGGGGAGGAGCGGGAAGGCAGTTCTTC
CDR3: CAIGGGAGRQFF

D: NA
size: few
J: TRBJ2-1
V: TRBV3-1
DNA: TGTGCCAGCAGCTCCCTTAGACAGGCTAGCTCCTACAATGAGCAGTTCTTC
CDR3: CASSSLRQASSYNEQFF

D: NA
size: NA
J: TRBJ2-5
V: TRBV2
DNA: TGTGCCAGCAGTGGGATTGTTCAGAGCCAAGAGACCCAGTACTTC
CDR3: CASSGIVQSQETQYF

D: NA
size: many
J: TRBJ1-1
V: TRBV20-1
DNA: TGCAGTGCTAGAGATTGGGCGGATATGGACACTGAAGCTTTCTTT
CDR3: CSARDWADMDTEAFF

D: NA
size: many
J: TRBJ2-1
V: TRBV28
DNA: TGTGCCAGCGAAAGCAGGGGCAGCTACAATGAGCAGTTCTTC
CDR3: CASESRGSYNEQFF

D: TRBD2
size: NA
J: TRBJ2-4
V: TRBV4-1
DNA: TGCGCCAGCAGCCGCGGGCTAGCGGGAGGGCCGATCAAAAACATTCAGTACTTC
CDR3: CASSRGLAGGPIKNIQYF

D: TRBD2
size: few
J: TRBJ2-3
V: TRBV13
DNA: TGTGCCAGCGCCGTTCGAGCGGGAGAAAATACGCAGTATTTT
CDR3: CASAVRAGENTQYF

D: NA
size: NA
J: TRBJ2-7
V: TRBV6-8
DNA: TGTGCCAGTAGAGGCGGAGGATGCTACGAGCAGTACTTC
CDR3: CASRGGGCYEQYF

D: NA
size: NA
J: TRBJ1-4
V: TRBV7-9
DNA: TGTGCCAGCAGGCCGGCCTCTAACGATGAAAAACTGTTTTTT
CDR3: CASRPASNDEKLFF

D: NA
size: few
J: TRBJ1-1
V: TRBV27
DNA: TGTGCCAGCAGTTTATCGGCAGGGTGGAAAAATGAAGCTTTCTTT
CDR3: CASSLSAGWKNEAFF

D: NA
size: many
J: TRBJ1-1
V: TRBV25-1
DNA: TGTGCCAGCAGGCCGCCGGGATGGGGAACTGAAGCTTTCTTT
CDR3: CASRPPGWGTEAFF

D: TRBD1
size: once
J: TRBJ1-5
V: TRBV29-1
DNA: TGCAGCGCCCGGACAGGGAGGGAGCCCCAGCATTTT
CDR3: CSARTGREPQHF

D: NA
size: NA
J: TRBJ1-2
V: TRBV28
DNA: TGTGCCAGCATCTCCGGGAATGGCTACACCTTC
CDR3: CASISGNGYTF

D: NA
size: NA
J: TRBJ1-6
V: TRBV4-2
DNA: TGTGCCAGCAGCCAAGCTCAGGGTCATGAGTCACCCCTCCACTTT
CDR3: CASSQAQGHESPLHF

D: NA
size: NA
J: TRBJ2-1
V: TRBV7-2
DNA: TGTGCCAGCAGCCCCACCCCGCTAGCTCCCCGGGGCAATGAGCAGTTCTTC
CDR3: CASSPTPLAPRGNEQFF